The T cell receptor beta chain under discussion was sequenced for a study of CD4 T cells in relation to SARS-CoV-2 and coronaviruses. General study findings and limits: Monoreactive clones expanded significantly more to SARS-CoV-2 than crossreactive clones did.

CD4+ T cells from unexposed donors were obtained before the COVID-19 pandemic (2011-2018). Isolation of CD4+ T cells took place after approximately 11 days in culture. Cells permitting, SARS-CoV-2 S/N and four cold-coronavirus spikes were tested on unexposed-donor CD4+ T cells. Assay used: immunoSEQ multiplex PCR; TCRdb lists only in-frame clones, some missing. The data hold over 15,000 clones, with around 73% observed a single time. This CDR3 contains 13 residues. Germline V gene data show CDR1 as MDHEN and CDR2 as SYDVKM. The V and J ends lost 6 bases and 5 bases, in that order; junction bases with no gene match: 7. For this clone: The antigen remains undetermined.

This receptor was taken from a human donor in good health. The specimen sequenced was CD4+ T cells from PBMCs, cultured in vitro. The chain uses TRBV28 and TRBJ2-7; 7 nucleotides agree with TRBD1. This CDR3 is CASSQDRAHEQYF. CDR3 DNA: TGTGCCAGCAGCCAAGACAGGGCCCACGAGCAGTACTTC. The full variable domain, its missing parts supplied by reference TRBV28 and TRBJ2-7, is DVKVTQSSRYLVKRTGEKVFLECVQDMDHENMFWYRQDPGLGLRLIYFSYDVKMKEKGDIPEGYSVSREKKERFSLILESASTNQTSMYLCASSQDRAHEQYFGPGTRLTVT.